Presented here are 32 T cell receptor beta chains from one specimen sequenced in a study of quantifying T cell responses using KT2 cells. In the study overall: TCR alpha and beta constant-region primers primed reverse transcription of RNA.

An oligo carrying a UMI was ligated to the cDNA 3' end. An equimolar mix of RC1.1 and RC1.2 primed the beta chain across TRBC1 and TRBC2. TCRdb used MiXCR to reprocess the UMI-ligation and nested PCR reads, holding one entry per CDR3 protein. The sample records some 33,000 distinct CDR3 sequences, over 9% being singletons. The specimen was PBMCs spiked with cells of the T cell clone KT2. The receptors shown here come from a human donor.

This clonotype was seen ten or more times. The chain recombines TRBV18 with TRBJ2-7; TRBD2 matches at 10 bases. Germline lookup yields CDR1 KGHSH and CDR2 LQKENI. Germline trimming cut 2 bases from V and 2 bases from J; bases unmatched to any gene: 3. The CDR3 is 15 amino acids. CDR3 sequence: CASSPGLAATYEQYF. The CDR3 coding sequence is TGTGCCAGCTCACCAGGACTAGCGGCTACCTACGAGCAGTACTTC.

The sample holds a few counts of this clonotype. The chain is built from TRBV12-3 or TRBV12-4 and TRBJ1-5, with D maybe TRBD1 (5 bases). V was pared by 6 bases and J by 0 bases, with 9 bases between. The CDR3 totals 14 residues. The CDR3 coding sequence is TGTGCCAGCAGCCAAGGGGATAGCAATCAGCCCCAGCATTTT. Translating gives CASSQGDSNQPQHF.

This clonotype was observed at least ten times. J is TRBJ2-2 and V is TRBV7-6; D is perhaps TRBD1 (5 bases). The germline gives CDR1 SGHVS, CDR2 FNYEAQ. The CDR3 is 15 residues long. V lost 3 bases and J 7 bases, leaving 15 bases between the germline ends. DNA for the CDR3: TGTGCCAGCAGCTTCATCGACCAGGGCCGCGGGGAGCTGTTTTTT. Protein: CASSFIDQGRGELFF. Variable domain in full (rest from reference TRBV7-6 and TRBJ2-2): GAGVSQSPRYKVTKRGQDVALRCDPISGHVSLYWYRQALGQGPEFLTYFNYEAQQDKSGLPNDRFSAERPEGSISTLTIQRTEQRDSAMYRCASSFIDQGRGELFFGEGSRLTVL.

This clonotype was seen a handful of times. The rearrangement joins TRBV21-1 to TRBJ1-2; TRBD1 is the table's D call, not checked against the DNA. TRBV21-1 is recorded as a pseudogene. This CDR3 is 13 amino acids long. The CDR3 loop is CATPDRQVYGYTF. CDR3 coding DNA: TGTGCCACACCGGACAGGCAGGTGTATGGCTACACCTTC.

This sequence joins TRBV6-6 and TRBJ1-3; D call uncertain. V lost 4 bases and J lost 7, with 11 bases in between. The germline V gene has CDR1 MNHNY and CDR2 SVGAGI (reference sequence). This CDR3 has 13 amino acids. Here the CDR3 DNA reads TGTGCCAGCAGTTCAACAGCTCATAACACCATATATTTT. It translates to CASSSTAHNTIYF.

This clonotype was counted many times. The chain links TRBV4-1 to TRBJ1-4; TRBD1 is a possible D gene (6 bases). V gave up 6 bases and J gave up 8 bases, with 25 bases separating them. The CDR3 is made up of 17 amino acids. Germline-derived CDR1 and CDR2 are MGHRA and YSYEKL. CDR3 residues: CASRSFRGAKALEKLFF. DNA of the CDR3: TGCGCCAGCAGGAGTTTCAGGGGAGCGAAGGCTCTCGAAAAACTGTTTTTT.

This clonotype turned up a few times. The chain employs TRBV20-1 and TRBJ2-1, with 9 bases matching TRBD2. The V and J ends lost 6 bases and 6 bases, in that order; junction bases with no gene match: 9. The CDR3 contains 14 residues. CDR1 DFQATT and CDR2 SNEGSKA come from the germline V gene (reference sequence). CDR3 DNA: TGCAGTGCCTCGGGACTAGCCCTCGGCAATGAGCAGTTCTTC. It encodes CSASGLALGNEQFF.

The rearrangement uses TRBV3-1 and TRBJ1-1, with D hard to call. The length of the CDR3 is 13 residues. V was trimmed by 5 bases and J by 0 bases, leaving 7 bases between them. Germline-derived CDR1 and CDR2 are LGHDT and YNNKEL (reference sequence). The CDR3 sequence is CASSSIMNTEAFF. CDR3 in DNA: TGTGCCAGCAGCTCCATCATGAACACTGAAGCTTTCTTT.

The rearrangement uses TRBV2 and TRBJ1-2; the match to TRBD1 covers 7 bases. The CDR3 extends over 16 amino acids. Germline CDR1 is SNHLY and CDR2 is FYNNEI. Trimming took 2 bases from V and 6 from J; bases not matched to a gene: 12. CDR3 in amino acids: CASSEPPWRQGHGYTF. The CDR3 nucleotides read TGTGCCAGCAGTGAACCCCCGTGGCGACAGGGACATGGCTACACCTTC.

This clonotype was recorded at least ten times. This chain connects TRBV7-9 to TRBJ2-7; D not resolved. Trimming removed 5 bases at V and 6 bases at J, with 11 bases between. CDR3 length equals 12 residues. The germline V gene has CDR1 SEHNR and CDR2 FQNEAQ (reference sequence). CDR3 nucleotides: TGTGCCAGCAGCCCTTCGATATTCGAGCAGTACTTC. Translation gives CASSPSIFEQYF.

The sample holds many counts of this clonotype. This chain connects TRBV12-3 or TRBV12-4 to TRBJ2-3; D gene ambiguous. The CDR3 has 10 residues. Trimming stripped 6 bases from V and 5 bases from J, with 3 bases between. The CDR3 is CASRGDTQYF. The CDR3 bases are TGTGCCAGCAGGGGAGATACGCAGTATTTT.

In its sample, this clonotype was seen a few times. V usage is TRBV6-6 and J usage is TRBJ1-6; D is undetermined. The germline V gene has CDR1 MNHNY and CDR2 SVGAGI (reference sequence). The CDR3 covers 13 residues. Between the trimmed V and J ends, which lost 5 bases and 8 bases, there was a span of 10 bases. The CDR3 loop is CASSRALDSPLHF. CDR3 sequence (DNA): TGTGCCAGCAGTCGGGCCCTAGATTCACCCCTCCACTTT.

This clonotype was counted ten times or more. The V and J genes are TRBV5-1 and TRBJ1-1; D possibly corresponds to TRBD1 (5 bases). Germline assignment: CDR1 SGHRS and CDR2 YFSETQ. The CDR3 sequence is 13 residues long. The germline V and J ends were trimmed by 5 bases and 3 bases, with 11 bases remaining between them. The CDR3, as DNA: TGCGCCAGCAGTTTCGGAGGGGACACTGAAGCTTTCTTT. Protein: CASSFGGDTEAFF.

This clonotype has only a few counts. V is TRBV29-1 and J is TRBJ2-7; tentative D call: TRBD2 (6 bases). In germline, CDR1 is SQVTM, CDR2 ANQGSEA. This CDR3 has 14 amino acids. V shed 4 bases and J shed 4 bases, with 17 bases lying between them. In DNA, the CDR3 is TGCAGCGTTGGCCCGTCGGGGGTTGGATACGAGCAGTACTTC. Amino acids: CSVGPSGVGYEQYF.

The chain recombines TRBV12-3 or TRBV12-4 with TRBJ2-1; 9 nucleotides agree with TRBD1. This CDR3 has 15 amino acids. V shed 5 bases, J shed 4 bases, and the junction held 6 bases outside the gene matches. CDR3 sequence: CASSPRQGGYNEQFF. The CDR3, as DNA: TGTGCCAGCAGTCCTCGACAGGGGGGGTACAATGAGCAGTTCTTC.

This clonotype has just a few counts. V gene TRBV20-1 combines with J gene TRBJ2-7; D not resolved. Germline V gene lookup returns CDR1 DFQATT and CDR2 SNEGSKA (reference sequence). Trimming left V 6 bases short and J 6 bases short, with 15 bases between. This CDR3 comprises 12 residues. This CDR3 is CSASAGLGEQYF. CDR3 bases: TGCAGTGCCTCGGCTGGGCTCGGCGAGCAGTACTTC.

This clonotype was detected many times. The chain combines TRBV10-3 with TRBJ2-2; the D gene is possibly TRBD1 (5 bases). The CDR3 contains 16 residues. The germline CDR1 and CDR2 sequences are ENHRY and SYGVKD. Trimming removed 2 bases from V and 3 bases from J, with 13 bases in between. CDR3 loop: CAISERQGFDTGELFF. DNA for the CDR3: TGTGCCATCAGTGAGAGGCAGGGCTTCGACACCGGGGAGCTGTTTTTT.

This clonotype was seen once. The chain employs TRBV20-1 and TRBJ1-1; D remains unclear. CDR3 size: 15 residues. Looked up from germline, CDR1 is DFQATT and CDR2 is SNEGSKA (reference sequence). The germline V and J ends were trimmed by 3 bases and 3 bases, with 17 bases remaining between them. The CDR3 DNA sequence: TGCAGTGCTAGTTTCCAACAAAGCATGGACACTGAAGCTTTCTTT. Residues: CSASFQQSMDTEAFF.

The rearrangement links TRBV12-3 or TRBV12-4 to TRBJ2-1; 11 bases match TRBD1. This CDR3 is built from 15 residues. The V and J ends lost 4 bases and 6 bases, in that order; junction bases with no gene match: 5. The CDR3 DNA reads TGTGCCAGCAGTTCACCCGGGACAGGGGGCAATGAGCAGTTCTTC. Amino acid sequence: CASSSPGTGGNEQFF.

This clonotype has a handful of counts. V usage is TRBV20-1 and J usage is TRBJ2-7; 9 bases are a match to TRBD2. CDR1 and CDR2 (germline): DFQATT, SNEGSKA (reference sequence). The CDR3 extends over 16 amino acids. V trimming: 3 bases; J trimming: 0 bases; junction bases outside the gene matches: 9. CDR3 bases: TGCAGTGCTAGGGCCTCTAGCGGGGCCTTCTCCTACGAGCAGTACTTC. Translation: CSARASSGAFSYEQYF.

This clonotype was detected ten times or more. The V gene is TRBV20-1, the J gene TRBJ2-7, with D maybe TRBD2 (5 bases). The CDR3 contains 13 residues. CDR1 DFQATT and CDR2 SNEGSKA come from the germline V gene (reference sequence). V lost 6 bases to trimming and J lost 3 bases, with 15 bases between them. The CDR3 here is CSAPQTLDYEQYF. CDR3 coding DNA: TGCAGTGCCCCCCAGACACTAGACTACGAGCAGTACTTC.

This clonotype occurred a few times. The V and J genes are TRBV5-1 and TRBJ2-5; D not certain. Germline lookup yields CDR1 SGHRS and CDR2 YFSETQ. The ends were cut back, 4 bases at V and 3 bases at J, with 10 bases in the middle. The CDR3 runs 13 residues. This CDR3 reads CASSLRSKETQYF. In nucleotides, the CDR3 is TGCGCCAGCAGCCTCCGGAGTAAAGAGACCCAGTACTTC.

This clonotype was observed at least ten times. The gene calls are TRBV2 and TRBJ1-5, with D perhaps matching TRBD1 (5 bases). CDR3 length: 17 residues. V was shortened by 7 bases and J by 0 bases, with 19 bases between the two germline ends. Germline CDR1 is SNHLY and CDR2 is FYNNEI. The CDR3 sequence is CASTESAGAYSNQPQHF. CDR3 coding DNA: TGTGCCAGCACGGAGTCTGCTGGGGCCTATAGCAATCAGCCCCAGCATTTT.

This clonotype was detected ten times or more. V gene TRBV20-1 combines with J gene TRBJ2-1, with no clear D. In germline, CDR1 is DFQATT, CDR2 SNEGSKA (reference sequence). CDR3 size: 15 residues. V dropped 5 bases and J dropped 4 bases, with 18 bases sitting between them. The CDR3 DNA reads TGCAGTGCTGATTCGACGTGGTGGGGTTACAATGAGCAGTTCTTC. Translation: CSADSTWWGYNEQFF.

The chain carries TRBV11-3 and TRBJ2-3; 10 bases agree with TRBD2. With 6 bases clipped from V and 0 bases from J, the junction kept 6 bases outside the gene matches. The CDR3 is 16 amino acids. Looked up from germline, CDR1 is SGHNT and CDR2 is YENEEA. The CDR3 nucleotides read TGTGCCAGCAGTTCCTGGACTAGCGGAAGCACAGATACGCAGTATTTT. Its translation is CASSSWTSGSTDTQYF.

This clonotype has just a few counts. This rearrangement joins TRBV29-1 to TRBJ2-2, with D perhaps given as TRBD1 or TRBD2 (6 bases each). Looked up from germline, CDR1 is SQVTM and CDR2 is ANQGSEA. With 7 bases removed from V and 6 bases from J, the gap between germline ends came to 15 bases. The CDR3 consists of 13 residues. The CDR3 region is CSGTVGGAGELFF. The DNA for the CDR3 is TGCAGCGGGACAGTCGGGGGCGCCGGGGAGCTGTTTTTT.

This clonotype was seen repeatedly, ten times or more. The CDR3 nucleotides read TGTGCCAGCAGCTTAGATTCCGGTGGGACCCAGTACTTC. Its translation: CASSLDSGGTQYF. The rearrangement joins TRBV7-2 to TRBJ2-5, with D unresolved. Germline V lookup: CDR1 SGHTA, CDR2 FQGNSA. The CDR3 runs 13 residues. V gave up 1 base and J gave up 7 bases, with 10 bases separating them.

This clonotype was recorded a few times. The chain carries TRBV6-1 and TRBJ2-5; D is ambiguous. Trimming shortened V by 4 bases and J by 5 bases, and 5 bases separated the two germline ends. The CDR3 runs 11 residues. Germline values: CDR1 MNHNS, CDR2 SASEGT. CDR3 loop: CASSARETQYF. The CDR3 DNA reads as TGTGCCAGCAGTGCTCGGGAGACCCAGTACTTC.

The J gene is TRBJ2-7, the V gene TRBV4-3; 12 nucleotides match TRBD2. Losses at the gene ends were 3 bases for V and 1 base for J; bases not matched to a gene: 4. This CDR3 region has 16 residues. Germline CDR1 and CDR2: LGHNA and YSLEER. DNA of the CDR3: TGCGCCAGCAGCCAGCAGACTAGCGGGAGTTCCTACGAGCAGTACTTC. Protein product: CASSQQTSGSSYEQYF.

This chain links TRBV5-4 with TRBJ1-6, with D maybe TRBD1 (6 bases). In germline, CDR1 is SGHNT, CDR2 YYREEE (reference sequence). Trimming pared 0 bases from V and 9 bases from J, leaving 13 bases between. This CDR3 is built from 15 residues. In DNA form, the CDR3 reads TGTGCCAGCAGCTTGGACCAGGGGAGAGGTTCACCCCTCCACTTT. Translated, it gives CASSLDQGRGSPLHF.

This clonotype was recorded at least ten times. The genes are TRBV20-1 and TRBJ2-3, with 10 bases lining up with TRBD2. This CDR3 has 14 amino acids. The V segment lost 3 bases and the J segment 0 bases; nucleotides outside the gene matches: 0. Germline loops: CDR1 DFQATT, CDR2 SNEGSKA (reference sequence). The CDR3 loop is CSARTSGSTDTQYF. The CDR3 nucleotides are TGCAGTGCTAGGACTAGCGGGAGCACAGATACGCAGTATTTT.

The V call is TRBV6-5, the J call TRBJ2-7; possibly TRBD1 for D (6 bases). Germline V CDR1 and CDR2: MNHEY, SVGAGI. Trimming stripped 2 bases from V and 3 bases from J, with 11 bases between. This CDR3 region has 14 residues. The DNA for the CDR3 is TGTGCCAGCAGTTACACTGAAGGGGGCTACGAGCAGTACTTC. Its translation is CASSYTEGGYEQYF.